Listed here are 21 T cell receptor beta chains from one sample, sequenced in a study of shared clonotypes between healthy human individuals. TCRdb's copy holds only in-frame clones and misses some; the assay was immunoSEQ multiplex PCR. The profile shows a few hundred thousand clones, approximately 80% of them singletons. Sequences were obtained from PBMCs. These receptors all stem from a woman aged 40-49 years in good health. Some clones in this sample may be carry-over from other donors' samples.

Concerning this clone itself: This may arise from a read error, as a much more abundant clone is one base away. The identical CDR3 is also encoded by other nucleotide sequences in the sample. V and J are TRBV7-2 and TRBJ2-1; D perhaps matches TRBD2 (6 bases). CDR3 length: 15 amino acids. CDR1 is SGHTA, CDR2 FQGNSA, per germline. The CDR3 nucleotides read TGCGCCAGCAGACTTACCGGGACTTCTTACAATGAGCAGTTCTTC. Translating gives CASRLTGTSYNEQFF. The variable domain in full, with the rest retrieved from reference TRBV7-2 and TRBJ2-1, is GAGVSQSPSNKVTEKGKDVELRCDPISGHTALYWYRQSLGQGLEFLIYFQGNSAPDKSGLPSDRFSAERTGGSVSTLTIQRTQQEDSAVYLCASRLTGTSYNEQFFGPGTRLTVL.

The chain links TRBV11-2 to TRBJ2-7, with a weak D call TRBD2 (6 bases). The CDR3 extends over 15 amino acids. Trimming left V 7 bases short and J 2 bases short, with 18 bases between. Germline V CDR1 and CDR2: SGHAT, FQNNGV. The CDR3 DNA reads TGTGCCAGCACCGAAATTTTGGGAGGCCCCTACGAGCAGTACTTC. It encodes CASTEILGGPYEQYF.

The V gene is TRBV5-5, the J gene TRBJ1-1; D remains unclear. V lost 2 bases and J lost 4, with 9 bases in between. The CDR3 has 13 amino acids. Germline CDR1 and CDR2: SGHKS and YYEKEE (reference sequence). The CDR3 reads CASSFSSGTEAFF. The DNA for the CDR3 is TGTGCCAGCAGCTTCAGCAGCGGCACTGAAGCTTTCTTT.

The rearrangement joins TRBV6-6 to TRBJ2-7, with D perhaps TRBD2 (5 bases). V was clipped by 5 bases and J by 5 bases, with 13 bases between them. This CDR3 is 13 amino acids long. Germline CDR1 reads MNHNY; CDR2 reads SVGAGI (reference sequence). The CDR3 bases are TGTGCCAGCAGTCGCCGAGGGTTTCACGAGCAGTACTTC. It translates to CASSRRGFHEQYF.

V is TRBV7-3 and J is TRBJ2-3; 9 bases align to TRBD2. Unmatched junction bases numbered 5, after V lost 5 bases and J lost 2 bases. Germline V gene lookup returns CDR1 SGHTA and CDR2 FQGTGA. CDR3 length: 15 residues. CDR3 protein: CASSAASGNTDTQYF. The CDR3 DNA reads TGTGCCAGCAGCGCCGCTAGCGGGAACACAGATACGCAGTATTTT.

The CDR3 loop reads CASSPYGAEEWAFF. CDR3 sequence (DNA): TGCGCCAGCAGCCCGTACGGAGCTGAAGAGTGGGCTTTCTTT. The chain employs TRBV5-1 and TRBJ1-1; no firm D call. V was cut by 4 bases and J by 11 bases, with 21 bases left in between. Germline loops: CDR1 SGHRS, CDR2 YFSETQ. The length of the CDR3 is 14 residues.

The V call is TRBV19, the J call TRBJ2-5; D gene uncertain. Germline V gene data show CDR1 as LNHDA and CDR2 as SQIVND (reference sequence). The CDR3 is made up of 14 amino acids. V gave up 3 bases and J gave up 4 bases, with 12 bases separating them. The CDR3 coding sequence is TGTGCCAGTAGTATGGTTAACAGACGAGAGACCCAGTACTTC. Amino acid sequence: CASSMVNRRETQYF.

As concerns this clone: A far more abundant clone sits one base away, making this likely a read error. In the same sample, other DNA sequences code for this CDR3. The chain has TRBV30 and TRBJ1-2; D remains ambiguous. The CDR3 contains 11 residues. CDR1 and CDR2 (germline): GTSNPN, SVGIG (reference sequence). This CDR3 reads CARSSPADYTF. The CDR3, as DNA: TGTGCCAGGAGTTCTCCCGCGGACTACACCTTC.

The rearrangement links TRBV5-1 to TRBJ2-6; D possibly corresponds to TRBD2 (5 bases). The germline V and J ends were trimmed by 0 bases and 0 bases, with 7 bases remaining between them. CDR1 SGHRS and CDR2 YFSETQ come from the germline V gene. This CDR3 is built from 16 residues. The CDR3 here is CASSLVRVSGANVLTF. As DNA, the CDR3 is TGCGCCAGCAGCTTGGTGAGGGTCTCTGGGGCCAACGTCCTGACTTTC.

V and J are TRBV5-1 and TRBJ2-1; no clear D. Trimming removed 0 bases at V and 8 bases at J, with 12 bases between. The CDR3 runs 14 residues. Per the germline V gene, CDR1 is SGHRS and CDR2 is YFSETQ. In nucleotides, the CDR3 is TGCGCCAGCAGCTTGGCTGGTGTGACGGATGAGCAGTTCTTC. The encoded protein is CASSLAGVTDEQFF.

The chain employs TRBV28 and TRBJ2-6; the D call may be TRBD1 or TRBD2 (6 bases each). Trimming removed 6 bases at V and 0 bases at J, with 12 bases between. The CDR3 runs to 16 residues. Germline CDR1 and CDR2: MDHEN and SYDVKM. The CDR3 loop reads CASSPQGLSGANVLTF. The CDR3 DNA reads TGTGCCAGCAGCCCACAGGGACTCTCTGGGGCCAACGTCCTGACTTTC. The complete variable domain, with remaining parts taken from reference TRBV28 and TRBJ2-6, reads DVKVTQSSRYLVKRTGEKVFLECVQDMDHENMFWYRQDPGLGLRLIYFSYDVKMKEKGDIPEGYSVSREKKERFSLILESASTNQTSMYLCASSPQGLSGANVLTFGAGSRLTVL.

With respect to this clone: A far larger clone is one base from this, pointing to a likely read error. V and J are TRBV4-3 and TRBJ2-3; unclear D gene. V was pared by 0 bases and J by 1 base, with 8 bases between. This CDR3 contains 15 residues. The V gene's germline CDR1 is LGHNA and CDR2 YSLEER. The CDR3 is CASSQEATRTDTQYF. DNA of the CDR3: TGCGCCAGCAGCCAAGAGGCCACTCGCACAGATACGCAGTATTTT.

The chain couples TRBV10-3 to TRBJ2-7, with 7 bases fitting TRBD2. V shed 10 bases, J shed 1 base, and the junction held 13 bases outside the gene matches. Germline lookup yields CDR1 ENHRY and CDR2 SYGVKD. CDR3 size: 15 residues. The CDR3 DNA reads as TGTGCCACCCGCCCCTCTAGCGGCCCATCCTACGAGCAGTACTTC. This gives the protein CATRPSSGPSYEQYF.

A single count supports this clone. V gene TRBV28 combines with J gene TRBJ2-3, with 7 bases lining up with TRBD2. V lost 5 bases and J lost 0; bases outside the gene matches: 8. CDR1 is MDHEN, CDR2 SYDVKM, per germline. CDR3 length: 16 amino acids. CDR3 protein: CASSMMGDYSTDTQYF. In nucleotides, the CDR3 is TGTGCCAGCAGTATGATGGGGGACTACAGCACAGATACGCAGTATTTT.

On this clone itself: This is likely an artifact of a read error, given a far larger clone one base away. The V and J genes are TRBV30 and TRBJ2-5, with 10 bases that match TRBD2. Trimming removed 8 bases from V and 4 bases from J; junction bases left unmatched: 22. The CDR3 length is 18 residues. The germline gives CDR1 GTSNPN, CDR2 SVGIG (reference sequence). Written as DNA, the CDR3 is TGTGCCCGGAAGGGAGTGGGAAAGCGGGAGGGCCGACGAGAGACCCAGTACTTC. Translation: CARKGVGKREGRRETQYF.

Only one count was recorded for this clone. The likely explanation is a read error, given a far larger clone one base away. This chain joins TRBV2 and TRBJ1-5, with 9 bases lining up with TRBD1. Germline CDR1 and CDR2: SNHLY and FYNNEI. The CDR3 is made up of 13 amino acids. CDR3 bases: TGTACCAGTCACGGGACAGGGAAGGTGCCCCAGCATTTT. It codes for CTSHGTGKVPQHF.

The chain uses TRBV30 and TRBJ2-5; TRBD1 agrees at 8 bases. The J call could be wrong; TRBJ2-7 is a better fit for the DNA end. Germline CDR1 and CDR2: GTSNPN and SVGIG (reference sequence). The CDR3 has 14 amino acids. The CDR3 DNA is TGTGCCTGGCAAGCCGGGACAGGACGCCACGAGCAGTACTTC. This gives the protein CAWQAGTGRHEQYF.

This clone has just one count. This chain joins TRBV6-1 and TRBJ2-2, with 12 bases identical to TRBD1. The CDR3 loop spans 15 amino acids. The J segment lost 6 bases and the V segment lost 6 bases, leaving 5 bases of the junction unmatched. Germline lookup yields CDR1 MNHNS and CDR2 SASEGT. The CDR3 protein is CASSMGQGAPGELFF. CDR3 DNA sequence: TGTGCCAGCAGCATGGGACAGGGGGCGCCCGGGGAGCTGTTTTTT.

The J gene is TRBJ1-1, the V gene TRBV29-1; the match to TRBD1 covers 8 bases. The CDR3 extends over 12 amino acids. Germline V gene lookup returns CDR1 SQVTM and CDR2 ANQGSEA. V shed 8 bases, J shed 4 bases, and the junction held 6 bases outside the gene matches. The chain's CDR3 is CSLDRGSTEAFF. The CDR3 DNA sequence: TGCAGCCTCGACAGGGGTAGCACTGAAGCTTTCTTT.

The chain combines TRBV9 with TRBJ1-1; a weak D match, TRBD1 (5 bases). The CDR3 length is 15 residues. From germline, CDR1 is SGDLS and CDR2 YYNGEE. The V gene lost 5 bases and the J gene lost 1 base, with 15 bases spanning the gap. The DNA for the CDR3 is TGTGCCAGCAGTGGGTCCGGGGACCCGAACACTGAAGCTTTCTTT. Translation gives CASSGSGDPNTEAFF.

This chain joins TRBV28 and TRBJ2-7; 8 nucleotides line up with TRBD1. The V segment lost 3 bases and the J segment 5 bases; nucleotides outside the gene matches: 6. Germline lookup yields CDR1 MDHEN and CDR2 SYDVKM. CDR3 size: 14 residues. The CDR3 DNA is TGTGCCAGCAGTTTCGTGGCAGGGGGCCACGAGCAGTACTTC. Its protein is CASSFVAGGHEQYF.